Below are 10 T cell receptor beta chains sequenced from a single sample in a study of response to subunit inactivated influenza vaccine. TCRdb redid the calling of the RT-PCR reads with MiXCR, one entry per CDR3 protein. The sample has roughly 650,000 distinct CDR3 sequences; 15% to 17% are singletons. Sequences were derived from PBMCs from blood, sampled roughly 12 days after vaccination. Every receptor here comes from a man aged 50 to 59 who received an inactivated influenza vaccine.

This clonotype appeared a few times. V is TRBV28 and J is TRBJ1-3; possible D gene TRBD1, 5 bases. Trimming pared 7 bases from V and 8 bases from J, leaving 18 bases between. The CDR3 is 14 amino acids. Per the germline V gene, CDR1 is MDHEN and CDR2 is SYDVKM. The CDR3 DNA sequence: TGTGCCAGCACCAATTCCGTGGGGGAGGACACCATATATTTT. Protein: CASTNSVGEDTIYF. The full variable domain, its missing parts supplied by reference TRBV28 and TRBJ1-3, is DVKVTQSSRYLVKRTGEKVFLECVQDMDHENMFWYRQDPGLGLRLIYFSYDVKMKEKGDIPEGYSVSREKKERFSLILESASTNQTSMYLCASTNSVGEDTIYFGEGSWLTVV.

V is TRBV11-1 and J is TRBJ2-2; D gene uncertain. Germline V gene data show CDR1 as SGHAT and CDR2 as FQDESV (reference sequence). Between the trimmed V and J ends, which lost 3 bases and 3 bases, there was a span of 26 bases. This CDR3 is built from 20 residues. CDR3 sequence: CASSLGWRRSRSSDTGELFF. The CDR3 DNA reads as TGTGCCAGCAGCTTGGGTTGGAGAAGGTCCCGGTCGTCGGACACCGGGGAGCTGTTTTTT.

This rearrangement joins TRBV27 to TRBJ2-1, with TRBD2 identical over 12 bases. This CDR3 contains 16 residues. V lost 2 bases to trimming and J lost 6 bases; unmatched junction nucleotides: 5. Germline CDR1 and CDR2: MNHEY and SMNVEV (reference sequence). The CDR3 region has the DNA TGTGCCAGCAGTTTACTTACTAGCGGGAGGTTCAATGAGCAGTTCTTC. Translation: CASSLLTSGRFNEQFF.

This clonotype came up many times. The chain combines TRBV25-1 with TRBJ2-7, with 10 positions matching TRBD1. Germline loops: CDR1 MGHDK, CDR2 SYGVNS. V was pared by 6 bases and J by 1 base, with 3 bases of the junction left unmatched. The CDR3 spans 14 residues. CDR3 in DNA: TGTGCCAGCAGCGACAGGGGGCTTTCCTACGAGCAGTACTTC. It is translated as CASSDRGLSYEQYF.

J is TRBJ1-1 and V is TRBV6-5; 7 bases map to TRBD1. This CDR3 contains 15 residues. CDR1 and CDR2 (germline): MNHEY, SVGAGI. Unmatched junction bases numbered 5, after V lost 4 bases and J lost 0 bases. CDR3: CASSWGQTMNTEAFF. Written as DNA, the CDR3 is TGTGCCAGCAGTTGGGGACAGACCATGAACACTGAAGCTTTCTTT.

A few counts support this clonotype. The chain uses TRBV20-1 and TRBJ1-3, with D unresolved. Germline loops: CDR1 DFQATT, CDR2 SNEGSKA (reference sequence). Trimming removed 0 bases from V and 3 bases from J, with 6 bases in between. This CDR3 spans 13 amino acids. In DNA form, the CDR3 reads TGCAGTGCTAGAGATCCAGTTGGAAACACCATATATTTT. Protein sequence: CSARDPVGNTIYF.

This clonotype has ten or more counts. The CDR3 bases are TGTGCCAGCAGGCTTCTCACAGGGAACGAAGCTTTCTTT. Translating gives CASRLLTGNEAFF. The rearrangement joins TRBV3-1 to TRBJ1-1, with a tentative D call TRBD1 (6 bases). The V end was cut by 6 bases, the J end by 8 bases, with 16 bases between. Per germline, CDR1 LGHDT and CDR2 YNNKEL (reference sequence). The CDR3 spans 13 residues.

The CDR3 loop is CASSLIMPTISRYGYTF. As DNA, the CDR3 is TGTGCCAGCAGCTTGATAATGCCAACTATAAGTCGCTATGGCTACACCTTC. The chain employs TRBV5-5 and TRBJ1-2; no clear D gene. Germline CDR1 reads SGHKS; CDR2 reads YYEKEE (reference sequence). There are 17 residues in the CDR3. V shed 1 base and J shed 4 bases, with 20 bases lying between them.

The V call is TRBV15, the J call TRBJ2-1; 9 bases agree with TRBD2. Per the germline V gene, CDR1 is LNHNV and CDR2 is YYDKDF (reference sequence). The CDR3 spans 16 residues. V trimming: 4 bases; J trimming: 2 bases; junction bases outside the gene matches: 6. This CDR3 reads CATSTRLAVTYNEQFF. In DNA, the CDR3 is TGTGCCACCAGCACGAGACTAGCGGTCACCTACAATGAGCAGTTCTTC.

This clonotype showed up many times. The chain links TRBV5-1 to TRBJ2-7; D is ambiguous. V lost 4 bases to trimming and J lost 2 bases, with 10 bases between them. This CDR3 spans 13 amino acids. Germline V lookup: CDR1 SGHRS, CDR2 YFSETQ. The CDR3 loop reads CASSTGPPYEQYF. The CDR3 DNA sequence: TGCGCCAGCAGCACCGGGCCCCCCTACGAGCAGTACTTC.